This passage covers 30 T cell receptor beta chains from one sample sequenced in a study of siplizumab effects on memory and regulatory T cells. Generated by immunoSEQ multiplex PCR, the TCRdb table keeps only in-frame clones and is missing some. This sample has roughly 100,000 clones, with roughly 97% found just once. Sample: naive CD4+ T cells sorted from blood. The receptors shown here come from a human donor in good health.

This clone has only one observation. The DNA for the CDR3 is TGTGCCAGCAGCTCCGCATTGGTGTATGCTTTCTTT. Translated, it gives CASSSALVYAFF. V usage is TRBV5-5 and J usage is TRBJ1-1; D ambiguous. Between the trimmed V and J ends, which lost 3 bases and 11 bases, there was a span of 14 bases. The CDR3 loop spans 12 amino acids. Germline V lookup: CDR1 SGHKS, CDR2 YYEKEE (reference sequence). The variable domain in full, completed from reference TRBV5-5 and TRBJ1-1, reads DAGVTQSPTHLIKTRGQQVTLRCSPISGHKSVSWYQQVLGQGPQFIFQYYEKEERGRGNFPDRFSARQFPNYSSELNVNALLLGDSALYLCASSSALVYAFFGQGTRLTVV.

This rearrangement joins TRBV12-5 to TRBJ2-4; 7 nucleotides agree with TRBD2. After removal of 6 bases from V and 11 bases from J, the junction contained 10 bases not matched to a gene. The CDR3 spans 13 residues. Germline CDR1 is LGHNT and CDR2 is FRNRAP. This CDR3 is CASGPSGGVFQYF. The CDR3, as DNA: TGTGCTAGTGGCCCCTCGGGGGGAGTTTTTCAGTACTTC.

The V and J genes are TRBV7-2 and TRBJ2-3, with 9 bases aligning to TRBD2. The V and J ends lost 5 bases and 9 bases, in that order; junction bases with no gene match: 6. Germline V gene sequence: CDR1 SGHTA, CDR2 FQGNSA. This CDR3 region has 13 residues. CDR3 nucleotides: TGTGCCAGCAGCCCCCCCGGGACTAGCACGCAGTATTTT. Translation: CASSPPGTSTQYF.

The genes are TRBV9 and TRBJ1-2; D gene ambiguous. The germline V gene encodes CDR1 SGDLS and CDR2 YYNGEE. CDR3 length: 12 residues. Trimming left V 0 bases short and J 5 bases short, with 5 bases between. For the CDR3, the DNA is TGTGCCAGCAGCGTAGAGGGTTATGGCTACACCTTC. Its translation is CASSVEGYGYTF.

The genes are TRBV5-1 and TRBJ1-5; 7 bases align to TRBD1. This CDR3 has 14 residues. With 0 bases clipped from V and 5 bases from J, the junction kept 2 bases outside the gene matches. CDR1 SGHRS and CDR2 YFSETQ come from the germline V gene. The CDR3 DNA is TGCGCCAGCAGCTTGGAGCAGGGGGATCAGCCCCAGCATTTT. Translated, it gives CASSLEQGDQPQHF.

This chain uses TRBV5-1 with TRBJ1-2; D might be TRBD1 (6 bases). V was pared by 0 bases and J by 4 bases, with 13 bases between. Germline CDR1 SGHRS, CDR2 YFSETQ. The CDR3 sequence is 15 residues long. The CDR3 sequence: CASSLERGRGYGYTF. The CDR3 nucleotides are TGCGCCAGCAGCTTGGAACGGGGGCGCGGCTATGGCTACACCTTC.

CDR3 loop: CASSLTGNTIYF. The CDR3 DNA sequence: TGTGCCAGCAGCTTAACCGGAAACACCATATATTTT. The chain employs TRBV13 and TRBJ1-3; D is undetermined. Trimming removed 2 bases at V and 4 bases at J, with 3 bases between. CDR1 is PRHDT and CDR2 is FYEKMQ in the germline V gene (reference sequence). This CDR3 has 12 residues.

The chain joins TRBV27 to TRBJ2-7, with 10 bases identical to TRBD1. The V gene's germline CDR1 is MNHEY and CDR2 SMNVEV (reference sequence). The J segment lost 6 bases and the V segment lost 4 bases, leaving 9 bases of the junction unmatched. The CDR3 is 15 residues long. CDR3 in DNA: TGTGCCAGCAGTTCCCTCCGGGACAGGGGCTCCGAGCAGTACTTC. Its protein is CASSSLRDRGSEQYF.

The gene calls are TRBV27 and TRBJ1-1; D unresolved. CDR1 is MNHEY and CDR2 is SMNVEV in the germline V gene (reference sequence). Trimming pared 6 bases from V and 2 bases from J, leaving 13 bases between. The CDR3 has 14 amino acids. For the CDR3, the DNA is TGTGCCAGCAGAGGGAGCAGGTCAAACACTGAAGCTTTCTTT. Protein product: CASRGSRSNTEAFF.

The chain carries TRBV19 and TRBJ1-5; possible D gene TRBD1, 6 bases. CDR1 is LNHDA and CDR2 is SQIVND in the germline V gene (reference sequence). Trimming shortened V by 8 bases and J by 0 bases, and 11 bases separated the two germline ends. CDR3 length equals 14 residues. The CDR3 DNA is TGTGCCAGTGGCGAGGGGGTTAGCAATCAGCCCCAGCATTTT. Translated: CASGEGVSNQPQHF.

The chain combines TRBV5-3 with TRBJ2-3, with 8 bases identical to TRBD2. TRBV5-3 is an ORF for which the function is uncertain. The ends lost 0 bases at V and 0 bases at J; junction bases unmatched: 9. The CDR3 extends over 18 amino acids. The CDR3 region has the DNA TGTGCCAGAAGCTTGGTATGCGGGGGGCAAAAAAGCACAGATACGCAGTATTTT. It translates to CARSLVCGGQKSTDTQYF.

The chain has TRBV10-2 and TRBJ2-7; 9 bases fit TRBD1. The CDR3 length is 14 residues. V shed 6 bases and J 6 bases; nucleotides not matched to a gene: 9. Per germline, CDR1 WSHSY and CDR2 SAAADI. DNA for the CDR3: TGCGCCAGCAGGACTTCACAGGGGGCGGGCGAGCAGTACTTC. Its protein product is CASRTSQGAGEQYF.

V is TRBV7-6 and J is TRBJ2-3; TRBD1 is a possible D gene (5 bases). Germline-derived CDR1 and CDR2 are SGHVS and FNYEAQ. Trimming stripped 5 bases from V and 4 bases from J, with 10 bases between. This CDR3 contains 13 residues. DNA of the CDR3: TGTGCCAGCAGCCGACAGTTCCCAGATACGCAGTATTTT. This encodes CASSRQFPDTQYF.

This sequence joins TRBV28 and TRBJ1-2; D is undetermined. This CDR3 has 15 residues. Per germline, CDR1 MDHEN and CDR2 SYDVKM. V was clipped by 3 bases and J by 5 bases, with 16 bases between them. Here the CDR3 reads CASSLWAVRAYGYTF. CDR3 sequence (DNA): TGTGCCAGCAGTTTGTGGGCGGTGCGGGCGTATGGCTACACCTTC.

The chain is built from TRBV7-2 and TRBJ2-1; D is ambiguous. In germline, CDR1 is SGHTA, CDR2 FQGNSA. The CDR3 has 12 residues. V lost 2 bases to trimming and J lost 8 bases, with 7 bases between them. CDR3 sequence (DNA): TGTGCCAGCAGCTTATCCGGCCATGAGCAGTTCTTC. Its translation: CASSLSGHEQFF.

This chain connects TRBV7-9 to TRBJ2-7; 8 nucleotides match TRBD1. The CDR3 extends over 14 amino acids. With 2 bases clipped from V and 1 base from J, the junction kept 1 base outside the gene matches. The germline V gene encodes CDR1 SEHNR and CDR2 FQNEAQ (reference sequence). DNA of the CDR3: TGTGCCAGCAGCTTACAGGGGGCATCCTACGAGCAGTACTTC. As protein: CASSLQGASYEQYF.

This rearrangement joins TRBV14 to TRBJ1-3, with 9 bases lining up with TRBD1. The V segment lost 2 bases and the J segment 8 bases; nucleotides outside the gene matches: 4. The germline CDR1 and CDR2 sequences are SGHDN and FVKESK. There are 14 residues in the CDR3. As DNA, the CDR3 is TGTGCCAGCAGCCAACGACAGGGGGATTACACCATATATTTT. It yields the protein CASSQRQGDYTIYF.

The chain uses TRBV6-1 and TRBJ1-1; D is perhaps TRBD1 (6 bases). Deletions cut 1 base from V and 5 bases from J, with 11 bases between. Germline V CDR1 and CDR2: MNHNS, SASEGT. This CDR3 is 14 amino acids long. The CDR3 loop reads CASSEEAGVTEAFF. The CDR3 region has the DNA TGTGCCAGCAGTGAAGAGGCAGGGGTGACTGAAGCTTTCTTT.

V and J are TRBV19 and TRBJ1-5; D remains ambiguous. Germline CDR1 and CDR2: LNHDA and SQIVND (reference sequence). The V gene lost 8 bases and the J gene lost 4 bases, with 12 bases spanning the gap. The length of the CDR3 is 13 residues. CDR3 loop: CASSYAGNQPQHF. CDR3 DNA: TGTGCCAGTTCGTATGCGGGAAATCAGCCCCAGCATTTT.

V and J are TRBV5-1 and TRBJ1-3, with a tentative D call TRBD1 (6 bases). This CDR3 has 14 amino acids. CDR1 is SGHRS and CDR2 is YFSETQ in the germline V gene. Between the trimmed V and J ends, which lost 2 bases and 3 bases, there was a span of 9 bases. CDR3 nucleotide sequence: TGCGCCAGCAGCTTAGGGACATTTGGAAACACCATATATTTT. The encoded protein is CASSLGTFGNTIYF.

The chain is built from TRBV10-3 and TRBJ1-2; 8 bases line up with TRBD1. Trimming took 6 bases from V and 6 from J; bases not matched to a gene: 6. Germline CDR1 reads ENHRY; CDR2 reads SYGVKD. This CDR3 comprises 13 residues. CDR3 DNA: TGTGCCATCAGGCTGACAGGGGTGGATGGCTACACCTTC. The encoded protein is CAIRLTGVDGYTF.

The rearrangement links TRBV9 to TRBJ1-6, with D possibly TRBD1 on 5 matching bases. The CDR3 length is 15 residues. V was pared by 0 bases and J by 10 bases, with 14 bases between. From germline, CDR1 is SGDLS and CDR2 YYNGEE. In DNA form, the CDR3 reads TGTGCCAGCAGCGTAGATATGGGGGTCCTCTCACCCCTCCACTTT. Translated, it gives CASSVDMGVLSPLHF.

The CDR3 loop reads CAISERGGRIYGYTF. The DNA for the CDR3 is TGTGCCATCAGTGAAAGAGGGGGGAGGATCTATGGCTACACCTTC. The chain has TRBV10-3 and TRBJ1-2, with a tentative D call TRBD1 (6 bases). Germline V gene sequence: CDR1 ENHRY, CDR2 SYGVKD. Trimming left V 3 bases short and J 4 bases short, with 15 bases between. This CDR3 is built from 15 residues.

The chain couples TRBV6-1 to TRBJ1-5, with 7 nucleotides matching TRBD1. This CDR3 is 15 amino acids long. Per germline, CDR1 MNHNS and CDR2 SASEGT. The V and J ends lost 3 bases and 5 bases, in that order; junction bases with no gene match: 7. The CDR3: CASSEFRGGDQPQHF. CDR3 DNA: TGTGCCAGCAGTGAGTTCAGGGGGGGAGATCAGCCCCAGCATTTT.

The V gene is TRBV11-2, the J gene TRBJ2-5; 7 bases are shared with TRBD2. The CDR3 consists of 14 residues. Germline V gives CDR1 SGHAT, CDR2 FQNNGV. After removal of 4 bases from V and 2 bases from J, the junction contained 4 bases not matched to a gene. CDR3 nucleotides: TGTGCCAGCAGCTACGCGGGACTACAAGAGACCCAGTACTTC. Protein sequence: CASSYAGLQETQYF.

The chain has TRBV6-5 and TRBJ1-1; TRBD1 might be the D (6 bases). V was pared by 4 bases and J by 4 bases, with 19 bases between. CDR1 and CDR2 from the germline V gene are MNHEY and SVGAGI. The CDR3 spans 16 residues. CDR3 sequence reads: CASSWPSGAGGTEAFF. The CDR3 nucleotides are TGTGCCAGCAGTTGGCCTTCAGGGGCGGGGGGCACTGAAGCTTTCTTT.

The CDR3 DNA reads TGTGCCAGCAGCCGGGGACAGGGGGCCTACAATGAGCAGTTCTTC. Its protein is CASSRGQGAYNEQFF. The chain carries TRBV7-3 and TRBJ2-1; TRBD1 aligns across 11 bases. The CDR3 has 15 amino acids. Germline V CDR1 and CDR2: SGHTA, FQGTGA. Trimming removed 5 bases from V and 2 bases from J; junction bases left unmatched: 2.

This clone was counted a few times. The chain combines TRBV5-1 with TRBJ1-2; maybe TRBD1 (5 bases). The germline gives CDR1 SGHRS, CDR2 YFSETQ. There are 15 residues in the CDR3. The germline V and J ends were trimmed by 4 bases and 4 bases, with 17 bases remaining between them. The CDR3 DNA sequence: TGCGCCAGCAGCGAAACTACAGGCTCTGTCTATGGCTACACCTTC. This encodes CASSETTGSVYGYTF. Using reference TRBV5-1 and TRBJ1-2 for the parts outside the CDR3, the full variable domain is KAGVTQTPRYLIKTRGQQVTLSCSPISGHRSVSWYQQTPGQGLQFLFEYFSETQRNKGNFPGRFSGRQFSNSRSEMNVSTLELGDSALYLCASSETTGSVYGYTFGSGTRLTVV.

V is TRBV4-1 and J is TRBJ2-2, with 7 bases that match TRBD1. Germline values: CDR1 MGHRA, CDR2 YSYEKL. Germline trimming cut 4 bases from V and 7 bases from J; bases unmatched to any gene: 3. This CDR3 is built from 13 residues. This CDR3 is CASSRQGDGELFF. As DNA, the CDR3 is TGCGCCAGCAGCCGTCAGGGGGACGGGGAGCTGTTTTTT.

The gene calls are TRBV7-2 and TRBJ2-7, with a possible D match to TRBD1 (6 bases). The CDR3 totals 14 residues. The germline gives CDR1 SGHTA, CDR2 FQGNSA. Trimming cost V 5 bases and J 3 bases, with 14 bases left between them. CDR3 DNA sequence: TGTGCCAGCAGCCTAGGCCCAGGGGACTACGAGCAGTACTTC. This gives the protein CASSLGPGDYEQYF.